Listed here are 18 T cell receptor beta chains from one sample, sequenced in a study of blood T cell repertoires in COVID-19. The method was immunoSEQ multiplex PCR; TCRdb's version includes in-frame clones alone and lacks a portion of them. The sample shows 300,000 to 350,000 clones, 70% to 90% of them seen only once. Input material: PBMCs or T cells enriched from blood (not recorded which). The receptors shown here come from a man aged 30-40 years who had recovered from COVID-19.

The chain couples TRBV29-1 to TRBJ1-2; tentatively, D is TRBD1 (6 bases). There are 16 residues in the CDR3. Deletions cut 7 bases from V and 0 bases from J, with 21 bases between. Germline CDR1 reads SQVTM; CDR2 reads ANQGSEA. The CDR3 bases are TGCAGCGGCGGACAACCTGGAGGGGGGGCTAACTATGGCTACACCTTC. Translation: CSGGQPGGGANYGYTF.

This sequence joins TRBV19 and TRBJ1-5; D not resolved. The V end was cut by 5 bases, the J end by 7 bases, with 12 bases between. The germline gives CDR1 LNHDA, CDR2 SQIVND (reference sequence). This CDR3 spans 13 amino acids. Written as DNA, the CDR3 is TGTGCCAGTAGTGCGGGGAGGGAACAGCCCCAGCATTTT. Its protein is CASSAGREQPQHF.

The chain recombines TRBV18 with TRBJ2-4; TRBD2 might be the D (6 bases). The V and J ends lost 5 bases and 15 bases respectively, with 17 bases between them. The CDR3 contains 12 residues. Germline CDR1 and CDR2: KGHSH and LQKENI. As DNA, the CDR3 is TGTGCCAGCTCAGAGATGAAGGACGGGGGGTACTTC. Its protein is CASSEMKDGGYF.

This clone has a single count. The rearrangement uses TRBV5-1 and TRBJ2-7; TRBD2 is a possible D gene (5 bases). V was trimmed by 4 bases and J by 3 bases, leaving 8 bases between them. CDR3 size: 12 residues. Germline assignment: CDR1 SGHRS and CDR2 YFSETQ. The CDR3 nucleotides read TGCGCCAGCAGCCCCGAGGGCTACGAGCAGTACTTC. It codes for CASSPEGYEQYF.

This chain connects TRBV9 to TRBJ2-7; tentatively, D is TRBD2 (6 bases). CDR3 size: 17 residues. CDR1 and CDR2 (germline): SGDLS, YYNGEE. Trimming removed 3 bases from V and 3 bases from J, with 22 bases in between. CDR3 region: CASSEGWGEGPLYEQYF. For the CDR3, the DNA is TGTGCCAGCAGCGAAGGGTGGGGGGAAGGTCCGCTCTACGAGCAGTACTTC.

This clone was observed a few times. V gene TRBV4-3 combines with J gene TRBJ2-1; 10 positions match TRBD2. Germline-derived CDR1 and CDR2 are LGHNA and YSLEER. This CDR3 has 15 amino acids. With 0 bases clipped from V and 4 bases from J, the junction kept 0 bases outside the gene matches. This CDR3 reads CASSQEAGGYNEQFF. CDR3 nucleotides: TGCGCCAGCAGCCAAGAAGCGGGGGGGTACAATGAGCAGTTCTTC.

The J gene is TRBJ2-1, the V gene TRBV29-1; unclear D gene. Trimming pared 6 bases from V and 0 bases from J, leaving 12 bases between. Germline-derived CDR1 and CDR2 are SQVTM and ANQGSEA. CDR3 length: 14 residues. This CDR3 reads CSVRNIPSYNEQFF. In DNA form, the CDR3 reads TGCAGCGTACGAAACATCCCCTCCTACAATGAGCAGTTCTTC.

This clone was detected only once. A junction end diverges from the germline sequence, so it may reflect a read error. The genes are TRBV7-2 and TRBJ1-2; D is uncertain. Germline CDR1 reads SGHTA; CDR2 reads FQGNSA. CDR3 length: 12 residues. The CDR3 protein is CASSLYNMPYSF. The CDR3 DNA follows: TGTGCCAGCAGCTTATATAATATGCCCTACTCCTTC.

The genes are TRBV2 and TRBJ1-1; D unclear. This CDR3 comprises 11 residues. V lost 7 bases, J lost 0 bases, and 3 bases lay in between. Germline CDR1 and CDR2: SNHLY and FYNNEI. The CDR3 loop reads CASTVNTEAFF. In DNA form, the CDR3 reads TGTGCCAGCACGGTGAACACTGAAGCTTTCTTT.

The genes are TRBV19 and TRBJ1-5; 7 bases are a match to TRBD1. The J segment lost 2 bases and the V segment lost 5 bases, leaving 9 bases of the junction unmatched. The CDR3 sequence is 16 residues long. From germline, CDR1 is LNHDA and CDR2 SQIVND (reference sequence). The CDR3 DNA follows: TGTGCCAGTAGTCCATACTTGGGACAGCGCAATCAGCCCCAGCATTTT. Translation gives CASSPYLGQRNQPQHF.

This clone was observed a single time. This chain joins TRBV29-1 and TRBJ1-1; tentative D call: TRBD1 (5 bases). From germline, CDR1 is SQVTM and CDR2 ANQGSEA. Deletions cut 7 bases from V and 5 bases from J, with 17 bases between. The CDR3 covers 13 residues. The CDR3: CSARQGVGTEAFF. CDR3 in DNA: TGCAGCGCCAGACAAGGGGTAGGAACTGAAGCTTTCTTT.

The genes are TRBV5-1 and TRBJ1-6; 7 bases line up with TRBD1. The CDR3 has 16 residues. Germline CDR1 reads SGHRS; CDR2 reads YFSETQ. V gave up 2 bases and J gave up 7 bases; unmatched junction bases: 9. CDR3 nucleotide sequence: TGCGCCAGCAGCTTAGGGGACAGTAAGGGGAATTCACCCCTCCACTTT. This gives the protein CASSLGDSKGNSPLHF. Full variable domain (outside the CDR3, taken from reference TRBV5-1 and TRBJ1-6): KAGVTQTPRYLIKTRGQQVTLSCSPISGHRSVSWYQQTPGQGLQFLFEYFSETQRNKGNFPGRFSGRQFSNSRSEMNVSTLELGDSALYLCASSLGDSKGNSPLHFGNGTRLTVT.

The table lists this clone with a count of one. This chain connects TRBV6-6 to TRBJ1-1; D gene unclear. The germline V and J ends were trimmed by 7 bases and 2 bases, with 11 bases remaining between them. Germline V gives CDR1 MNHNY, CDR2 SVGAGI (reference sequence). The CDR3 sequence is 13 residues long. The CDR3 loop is CASIDGKNTEAFF. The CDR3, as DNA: TGTGCCAGCATCGACGGGAAAAACACTGAAGCTTTCTTT.

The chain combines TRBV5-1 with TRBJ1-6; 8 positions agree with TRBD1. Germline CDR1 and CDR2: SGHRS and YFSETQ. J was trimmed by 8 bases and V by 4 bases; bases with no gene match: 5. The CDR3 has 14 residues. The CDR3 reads CASSARGPDSPLHF. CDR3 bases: TGCGCCAGCAGCGCCAGGGGGCCTGATTCACCCCTCCACTTT.

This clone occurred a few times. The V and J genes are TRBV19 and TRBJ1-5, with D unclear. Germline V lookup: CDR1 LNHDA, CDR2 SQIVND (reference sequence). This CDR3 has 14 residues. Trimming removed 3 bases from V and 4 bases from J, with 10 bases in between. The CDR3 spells CASSMRDWNQPQHF. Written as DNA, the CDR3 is TGTGCCAGTAGTATGCGGGATTGGAATCAGCCCCAGCATTTT.

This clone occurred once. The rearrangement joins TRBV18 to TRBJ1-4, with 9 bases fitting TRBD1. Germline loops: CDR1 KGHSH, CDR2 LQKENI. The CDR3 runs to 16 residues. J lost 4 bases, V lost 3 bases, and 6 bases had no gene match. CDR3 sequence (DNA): TGTGCCAGCTCACCTCGACAGGGGGGCTTTAATGAAAAACTGTTTTTT. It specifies CASSPRQGGFNEKLFF.

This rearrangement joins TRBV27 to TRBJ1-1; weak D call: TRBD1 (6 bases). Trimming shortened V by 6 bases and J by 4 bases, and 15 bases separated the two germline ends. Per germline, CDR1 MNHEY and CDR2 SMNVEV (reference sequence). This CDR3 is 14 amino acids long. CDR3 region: CASRKGGGGTEAFF. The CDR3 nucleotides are TGTGCCAGCAGGAAAGGGGGTGGGGGCACTGAAGCTTTCTTT.

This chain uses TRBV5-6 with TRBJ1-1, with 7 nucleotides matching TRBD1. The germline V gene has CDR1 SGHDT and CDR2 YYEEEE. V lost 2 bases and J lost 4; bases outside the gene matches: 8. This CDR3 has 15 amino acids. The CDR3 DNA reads TGTGCCAGCAGCTTCTTGGGTAGGGGGCTCACTGAAGCTTTCTTT. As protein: CASSFLGRGLTEAFF.